The rows below give T cell receptor beta chains drawn from one sample of a study of T cells after yellow fever vaccination. One entry per CDR3 protein results from TCRdb running MiXCR on the 5' RACE reads. The sample consists of 250,000 to 400,000 distinct CDR3 sequences, around 4.5% of them appearing once. The material sequenced was PBMCs, taken 15 days after the yellow fever booster vaccination. Receptors originate from a man between 18 and 29 years old who received the YFV17D yellow fever vaccine. Both conserved end residues are trimmed from each CDR3. Fields, in order: J gene, V gene, CDR3 protein.

TRBJ2-3 TRBV6-2/TRBV6-3 ASSYPTGRTDTQY
TRBJ2-1 TRBV4-2 ASSSRVSEQF
TRBJ2-5 TRBV12-3/TRBV12-4 ASSLHGQGLQTQY
TRBJ1-2 TRBV6-2/TRBV6-3 ASSADRPGYT
TRBJ2-1 TRBV5-1 ASSNPGLAGANEQF
TRBJ2-3 TRBV4-1 ASSQDRVAFTDTQY
TRBJ2-1 TRBV11-3 ASSYTQTGRNEQF
TRBJ1-5 TRBV12-3/TRBV12-4 ASRQQDSNQPQH
TRBJ2-1 TRBV6-5 ASRRDRGGNEQF
TRBJ2-3 TRBV5-4 ASSLTGFLGDTQY
TRBJ2-1 TRBV4-3 ASSQVPGAYNEQF
TRBJ1-4 TRBV5-1 ASGTALDEKLF
TRBJ2-3 TRBV11-2 ASSYSGGATDTQY
TRBJ2-1 TRBV4-1 ASSQDQAGRGNEQF
TRBJ2-1 TRBV28 ASRLLAGAYNEQF
TRBJ1-1 TRBV5-1 ASSPLSQGAEAF
TRBJ2-1 TRBV7-2 ASSSSGGSYNEQF
TRBJ2-5 TRBV7-9 ASSLTGRSGETQY
TRBJ1-6 TRBV7-9 ASSPSRIRVGTISPLH
TRBJ2-2 TRBV7-2 ASSLYRARAGELF
TRBJ1-1 TRBV10-3 AISGGQGAANTEAF
TRBJ1-6 TRBV10-3 AISESGRGESPLH
TRBJ2-5 TRBV5-1 ASSLRAAEQETQY
TRBJ1-2 TRBV29-1 SAEDSITMART
TRBJ1-3 TRBV20-1 GQGLDSGNTIY
TRBJ2-5 TRBV6-6 ASRLGMGTQY
TRBJ2-7 TRBV4-3 ASSQGYQESYEQY
TRBJ1-6 TRBV5-1 ASSPSGGSNSPLH
TRBJ2-5 TRBV24-1 ATSDAGSSGETQY